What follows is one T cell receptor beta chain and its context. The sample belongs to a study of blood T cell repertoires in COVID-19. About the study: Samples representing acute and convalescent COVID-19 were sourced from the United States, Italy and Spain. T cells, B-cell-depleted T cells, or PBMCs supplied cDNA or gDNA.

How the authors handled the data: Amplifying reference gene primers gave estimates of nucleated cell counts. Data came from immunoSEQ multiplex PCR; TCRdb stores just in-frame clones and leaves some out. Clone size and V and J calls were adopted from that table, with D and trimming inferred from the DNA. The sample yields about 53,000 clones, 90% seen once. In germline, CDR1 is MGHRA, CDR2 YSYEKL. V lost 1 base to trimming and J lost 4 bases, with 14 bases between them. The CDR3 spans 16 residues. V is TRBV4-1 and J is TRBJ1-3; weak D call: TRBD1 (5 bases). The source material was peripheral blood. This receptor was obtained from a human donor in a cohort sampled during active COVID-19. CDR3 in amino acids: CASSQGLGGSGNTIYF. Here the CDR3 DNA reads TGCGCCAGCAGCCAAGGGCTTGGGGGGTCGGGAAACACCATATATTTT.